These T cell receptor beta chains were read from a single sample in a study of blood T cell repertoires in COVID-19. Using immunoSEQ multiplex PCR, the repertoire was profiled, and TCRdb retains in-frame clones only, with some absent. The sample has 200,000 to 250,000 clones, about nine tenths seen once. Sequencing was done on a sample of PBMCs or T cells enriched from blood (not recorded which). These receptor sequences come from a woman between 18 and 29 years old who had recovered from COVID-19. The CDR3 runs from the conserved cysteine through the conserved F or W. The order of the fields is D gene, J gene, V gene, clone size, CDR3 DNA, CDR3 protein. A D gene is named only where the DNA matches it firmly. Some rows mark clone size as missing; the rest say once, few, many or name a class of expanded clone.

D gene: -; J gene: TRBJ2-1; V gene: TRBV4-3; clone size: -; CDR3 DNA: TGCGCCAGCAGCCAAGAAGGAGGTGGCTCCTACAATGAGCAGTTCTTC; CDR3 protein: CASSQEGGGSYNEQFF
D gene: TRBD1; J gene: TRBJ1-5; V gene: TRBV19; clone size: -; CDR3 DNA: TGTGCCAGTAGAGGATTATACAGGGGAAAGCATTTT; CDR3 protein: CASRGLYRGKHF
D gene: TRBD2; J gene: TRBJ2-1; V gene: TRBV7-9; clone size: -; CDR3 DNA: TGTGCCAGCAGCTTAAGGACTAGCGGGAGGGCCCTTGGTGAGCAGTTCTTC; CDR3 protein: CASSLRTSGRALGEQFF
D gene: -; J gene: TRBJ1-1; V gene: TRBV11-3; clone size: -; CDR3 DNA: TGTGCCAGCAGCTTATATAGAGTGGTGGCTTTCTTT; CDR3 protein: CASSLYRVVAFF
D gene: TRBD1; J gene: TRBJ1-2; V gene: TRBV4-1; clone size: -; CDR3 DNA: TGCGCCAGCAGCCGGACCCGGGACAGGGAAGTGCCCTATGGCTACACCTTC; CDR3 protein: CASSRTRDREVPYGYTF
D gene: TRBD1; J gene: TRBJ1-1; V gene: TRBV6-5; clone size: -; CDR3 DNA: TGTGCCAGCAGCCGAGGACAGGGGGCGAACACTGAAGCTTTCTTT; CDR3 protein: CASSRGQGANTEAFF
D gene: -; J gene: TRBJ1-1; V gene: TRBV5-6; clone size: -; CDR3 DNA: TGTGCCAGCAGGGAGGACAGAATCCGCTTGGGGAACACTGAAGCTTTCTTT; CDR3 protein: CASREDRIRLGNTEAFF
D gene: -; J gene: TRBJ1-3; V gene: TRBV7-9; clone size: -; CDR3 DNA: TGTGCCAGCAGCCACTATGACCGACCCTCTGGAAACACCATATATTTT; CDR3 protein: CASSHYDRPSGNTIYF
D gene: TRBD1; J gene: TRBJ1-4; V gene: TRBV5-5; clone size: few; CDR3 DNA: TGTGCCAGCAGCTTTACAACAGGGGAGTATGAAAAACTGTTTTTT; CDR3 protein: CASSFTTGEYEKLFF
D gene: -; J gene: TRBJ1-1; V gene: TRBV28; clone size: -; CDR3 DNA: TGTGCCAGCAGCTCATGGGGGGGGCGGCGCACTGAAGCTTTCTTT; CDR3 protein: CASSSWGGRRTEAFF
D gene: -; J gene: TRBJ2-7; V gene: TRBV6-2/TRBV6-3; clone size: -; CDR3 DNA: TGTGCCAGCAGTTATCCGAGGGACGAGCAGTACTTC; CDR3 protein: CASSYPRDEQYF
D gene: -; J gene: TRBJ1-1; V gene: TRBV11-3; clone size: -; CDR3 DNA: TGTGCCAGCAGCTACGACAGCCAGAACACTGAAGCTTTCTTT; CDR3 protein: CASSYDSQNTEAFF
D gene: -; J gene: TRBJ1-2; V gene: TRBV12-3/TRBV12-4; clone size: -; CDR3 DNA: TGTGCCAGCAGTGCCCATACAGGGAGCGGCTACACCTTC; CDR3 protein: CASSAHTGSGYTF
D gene: -; J gene: TRBJ1-2; V gene: TRBV10-3; clone size: -; CDR3 DNA: TGTGCCACCCTGGGTACGGGCAGGGGATTTGGCTACACCTTC; CDR3 protein: CATLGTGRGFGYTF
D gene: TRBD1; J gene: TRBJ1-1; V gene: TRBV27; clone size: -; CDR3 DNA: TGTGCCAGCAGGTGGACAGGGCAAAGGACTGAAGCTTTCTTT; CDR3 protein: CASRWTGQRTEAFF
D gene: TRBD1; J gene: TRBJ2-7; V gene: TRBV13; clone size: -; CDR3 DNA: TGTGCCAGCAGCTTAGATGTCGGGGGACAGGGGATTTACGAGCAGTACTTC; CDR3 protein: CASSLDVGGQGIYEQYF
D gene: -; J gene: TRBJ1-2; V gene: TRBV7-2; clone size: once; CDR3 DNA: TGTGCCAGCAGCTTAGGAGGGGGATATGGCTACACCTTC; CDR3 protein: CASSLGGGYGYTF
D gene: -; J gene: TRBJ1-2; V gene: TRBV19; clone size: -; CDR3 DNA: TGTGCCAGTAGTAGGGAGGATCGTCGTGGCTACACCTTC; CDR3 protein: CASSREDRRGYTF
D gene: TRBD2; J gene: TRBJ2-1; V gene: TRBV6-5; clone size: -; CDR3 DNA: TGTGCCAGCAGTTACTCTGGCGGGGGGGCCCACAATGAGCAGTTCTTC; CDR3 protein: CASSYSGGGAHNEQFF
D gene: -; J gene: TRBJ1-2; V gene: TRBV2; clone size: -; CDR3 DNA: TGTGCAGATAACCAGGGGCTAAGCAGCTATGGCTACACCTTC; CDR3 protein: CADNQGLSSYGYTF
D gene: TRBD1; J gene: TRBJ1-1; V gene: TRBV6-5; clone size: -; CDR3 DNA: TGTGCCAGCGGTAGGGGGCTGAACACTGAAGCTTTCTTT; CDR3 protein: CASGRGLNTEAFF
D gene: -; J gene: TRBJ2-1; V gene: TRBV3-1/TRBV3-2; clone size: -; CDR3 DNA: TGTGCCAGCAGCCAAGTGCCTCGGAATGAGCAGTTCTTC; CDR3 protein: CASSQVPRNEQFF
D gene: -; J gene: TRBJ1-1; V gene: TRBV7-2; clone size: -; CDR3 DNA: TGTGCCAGCAGCTTAACGCTGGGAGTCTCTGAAGCTTTCTTT; CDR3 protein: CASSLTLGVSEAFF
D gene: -; J gene: TRBJ1-2; V gene: TRBV19; clone size: -; CDR3 DNA: TGTGCCAGTACCCTCGGCTATGGCTACACCTTC; CDR3 protein: CASTLGYGYTF
D gene: -; J gene: TRBJ1-3; V gene: TRBV5-1; clone size: -; CDR3 DNA: TGCGCCAGCAGCCCACTTGGGGGGTCGAACTCTGGAAACACCATATATTTT; CDR3 protein: CASSPLGGSNSGNTIYF
D gene: TRBD1; J gene: TRBJ1-2; V gene: TRBV6-5; clone size: -; CDR3 DNA: TGTGCCAGCAGTCAGGACAGGGGGCTTGGCTACACCTTC; CDR3 protein: CASSQDRGLGYTF
D gene: -; J gene: TRBJ1-5; V gene: TRBV5-1; clone size: -; CDR3 DNA: TGCGCCAGCAGCTTAGGTCCCGACGGGTCGCGGCCCCAGCATTTT; CDR3 protein: CASSLGPDGSRPQHF
D gene: -; J gene: TRBJ2-7; V gene: TRBV6-1; clone size: -; CDR3 DNA: TGTGCCAGCAGTGAGTCCCGGGACTTAGCGAAAGTCTTC; CDR3 protein: CASSESRDLAKVF
D gene: -; J gene: TRBJ1-1; V gene: TRBV3-1/TRBV3-2; clone size: -; CDR3 DNA: TGTGCCAGCAGCCAAGAAATCCGAACAGGGATGAACACTGAAGCTTTCTTT; CDR3 protein: CASSQEIRTGMNTEAFF
D gene: -; J gene: TRBJ2-7; V gene: TRBV6-6; clone size: once; CDR3 DNA: TGTGCCAGCAGGCCCGGCTCCTACGAGCAGTACTTC; CDR3 protein: CASRPGSYEQYF
D gene: -; J gene: TRBJ1-2; V gene: TRBV3-1/TRBV3-2; clone size: -; CDR3 DNA: TGTGCCAGCAGCCAAAGCCTCCTTGGGGGGGGCTACACCTTC; CDR3 protein: CASSQSLLGGGYTF
D gene: TRBD1; J gene: TRBJ1-1; V gene: TRBV9; clone size: once; CDR3 DNA: TGTGCCAGCAGCGTAGCTGTCGGACAGGTCACTGAAGCTTTCTTT; CDR3 protein: CASSVAVGQVTEAFF
D gene: -; J gene: TRBJ2-7; V gene: TRBV7-9; clone size: once; CDR3 DNA: TGTGCCAGCAGCTTATCGAGCTACGAGCAGTACTTC; CDR3 protein: CASSLSSYEQYF
D gene: TRBD1; J gene: TRBJ1-4; V gene: TRBV27; clone size: once; CDR3 DNA: TGTGCCAGCCGTGGACAGGGGGCAACTAATGAAAAACTGTTTTTT; CDR3 protein: CASRGQGATNEKLFF
D gene: TRBD1; J gene: TRBJ1-2; V gene: TRBV5-8; clone size: -; CDR3 DNA: TGTGCCAGCAGCCGTACAGGGGGCATAAACTATGGCTACACCTTC; CDR3 protein: CASSRTGGINYGYTF
D gene: TRBD2; J gene: TRBJ2-3; V gene: TRBV3-1/TRBV3-2; clone size: -; CDR3 DNA: TGTGCCAGCAGCCAAGACGGGCTAGCGGCCACAGATACGCAGTATTTT; CDR3 protein: CASSQDGLAATDTQYF